The rows below give T cell receptor beta chains drawn from one sample of a study of graft-versus-host responses after intestinal transplantation. These TCRs' antigens remain unknown. Profiled with immunoSEQ multiplex PCR; TCRdb holds only in-frame clones, not every one. In the table there are 90,000 to 120,000 clones, approximately 90% of which are singletons. The sequencing used unstimulated CD4+ T cells sorted from spleen or lymph node cells, collected before transplant. The origin of the receptors is a human donor who was the organ donor for an intestinal transplant. Both conserved end residues are part of each CDR3. A clone size is listed for some rows: how often the clone was seen (once, few, many), or a class if it is expanded.

cdr3_length	j_call	v_call	clone_size	cdr3_aa
14	NA	TRBV11-2	NA	CASSLGAGTYEQYF
13	TRBJ1-1	TRBV30	NA	CAWSVRWNTEAFF
16	TRBJ2-1	TRBV2	NA	CASSEQGSLNYNEQFF
14	TRBJ2-3	TRBV18	NA	CASSPRVSYDTQYF
17	TRBJ2-2	TRBV27	once	CASSFGEGQGNTGELFF
14	TRBJ2-1	TRBV4-1	NA	CASSWSGGAGEQFF
15	TRBJ2-3	TRBV5-1	NA	CASSVAGAGTDTQYF
14	TRBJ2-2	TRBV7-9	few	CASPGQTNTGELFF
14	TRBJ2-5	TRBV7-2	NA	CASSLGLAGETQYF
15	TRBJ2-5	TRBV18	NA	CASSPPTGGQETQYF
15	TRBJ2-5	TRBV19	NA	CASSIVGGGAETQYF
13	TRBJ1-6	TRBV6-1	NA	CASSPTGKVTLHF
14	TRBJ1-4	TRBV7-8	once	CASSPRDSNEKLFF
14	TRBJ1-6	TRBV6-5	NA	CASSPRDRVSPLHF
14	TRBJ2-7	TRBV6-5	NA	CASSPRDSSYEQYF
14	TRBJ1-2	TRBV5-6	NA	CASSLVGRDYGYTF
12	TRBJ1-1	TRBV6-1	NA	CATRGRLVEAFF
14	TRBJ2-7	TRBV29-1	NA	CSVVGGEGAYEQYF
15	TRBJ2-7	TRBV19	NA	CASSVQGAISSEQYF
13	TRBJ2-7	TRBV4-1	once	CASSPGPGGEQYF
15	NA	TRBV6-5	NA	CASSYMGAGTYEQYF
15	TRBJ1-6	TRBV6-5	few	CASSYDDSPNSPLHF
14	TRBJ1-3	TRBV18	NA	CASTTTASGDTIYF
14	TRBJ1-6	TRBV6-5	NA	CASREGTVNSPLHF
11	TRBJ1-4	TRBV5-5	NA	CASSLNEKLFF
15	TRBJ1-3	TRBV9	NA	CASSRSGGAGNTIYF
14	TRBJ2-5	TRBV9	NA	CASSVQAAQETQYF
14	TRBJ1-6	TRBV19	NA	CASGDRADNSPLHF
13	TRBJ1-1	TRBV5-1	NA	CASSPGGNTEAFF
12	TRBJ2-7	TRBV5-1	NA	CASSLAGDEQYF
15	TRBJ2-7	TRBV28	NA	CASRSSGTGGYEQYF
14	TRBJ2-2	TRBV7-9	NA	CASSLVTITGELFF
15	TRBJ2-3	TRBV21-1	NA	CASSKATGCTDTQYF
13	TRBJ2-5	TRBV2	NA	CASSLEIRETQYF
15	TRBJ2-1	TRBV7-6	NA	CASSLGVISYNEQFF
17	TRBJ1-2	TRBV21-1	once	CASSKGDGGRRSYGYTF
14	TRBJ2-3	TRBV25-1	NA	CASSVRVSIDTQYF
14	TRBJ2-5	TRBV14	NA	CASSQNRGQETQYF
16	TRBJ1-5	TRBV5-1	NA	CASSLDQLGGGQPQHF
18	TRBJ1-2	TRBV5-4	NA	CASSLDRIYRTGFYGYTF
14	TRBJ2-5	TRBV5-1	few	CASSLEGARETQYF
15	TRBJ2-5	TRBV19	NA	CASSIVTHGQETQYF
16	TRBJ1-4	TRBV4-1	NA	CASSQRQGPTNEKLFF
13	TRBJ1-2	TRBV2	once	CASSEVGRYGYTF
18	TRBJ2-5	TRBV11-3	once	CASSLGGASATNQETQYF
14	TRBJ1-2	TRBV6-5	NA	CASSYSDRDYGYTF
14	TRBJ2-4	TRBV19	few	CASSNLAGENIQYF
15	TRBJ2-3	TRBV5-4	NA	CASSSSGGPTDTQYF
16	TRBJ2-1	TRBV7-8	NA	CASSPPRGGRGDEQFF
19	TRBJ1-5	TRBV19	NA	CASSTDRGPYFYSNQPQHF
18	TRBJ2-3	TRBV5-1	NA	CASSTETNTGTGAPTQYF
15	TRBJ2-1	TRBV5-1	NA	CASSAQGGHYDEQFF
12	TRBJ1-1	TRBV7-9	NA	CASRRTVSEAFF
15	TRBJ2-2	TRBV7-3	NA	CASSRLAGDTGELFF
15	TRBJ2-3	TRBV2	NA	CASSFSGGFTDTQYF
16	TRBJ2-2	TRBV7-3	NA	CASSPTGQGAVGELFF
14	TRBJ2-1	TRBV5-1	NA	CASSSGTSGTEQFF
16	TRBJ2-3	TRBV5-1	NA	CASSLTQFPLTDTQYF
15	TRBJ1-2	TRBV6-5	NA	CASSYSRTGPYGYTF
19	TRBJ2-7	TRBV29-1	NA	CSVEHTRVGIEREVYEQYF